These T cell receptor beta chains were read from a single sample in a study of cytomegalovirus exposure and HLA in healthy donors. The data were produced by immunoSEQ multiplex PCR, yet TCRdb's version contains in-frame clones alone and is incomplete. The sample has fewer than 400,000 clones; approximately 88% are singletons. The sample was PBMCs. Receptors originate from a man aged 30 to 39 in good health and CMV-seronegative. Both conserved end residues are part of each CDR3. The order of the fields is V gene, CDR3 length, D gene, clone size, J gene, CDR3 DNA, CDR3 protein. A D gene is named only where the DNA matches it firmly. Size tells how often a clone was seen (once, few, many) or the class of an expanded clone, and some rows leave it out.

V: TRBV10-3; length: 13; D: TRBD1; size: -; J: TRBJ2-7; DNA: TGTGCCATCCTAGACAGGGGGCTGGACGAGCAGTACTTC; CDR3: CAILDRGLDEQYF
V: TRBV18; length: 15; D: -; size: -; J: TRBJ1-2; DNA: TGTGCCAGCTCAGCCCAGGGAAACGGTTACTATGGCTACACCTTC; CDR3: CASSAQGNGYYGYTF
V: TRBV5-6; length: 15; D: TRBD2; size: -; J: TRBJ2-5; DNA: TGTGCCAGCAGCTTGTGGCGGGGGGGATCAGAGACCCAGTACTTC; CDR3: CASSLWRGGSETQYF
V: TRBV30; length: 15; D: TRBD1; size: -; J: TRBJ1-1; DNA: TGTGCCTGGAGCCGACCGAACAGGGGTAGGACTGAAGCTTTCTTT; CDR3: CAWSRPNRGRTEAFF
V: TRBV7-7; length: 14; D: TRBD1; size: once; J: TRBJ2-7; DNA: TGTGCCAGCAGCTTAAGCAACAGGGGGAAAGAGCAGTACTTC; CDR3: CASSLSNRGKEQYF
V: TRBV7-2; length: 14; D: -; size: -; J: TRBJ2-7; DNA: TGTGCCAGCAGCCCTGGAGGCTACTCAGACGAGCAGTACTTC; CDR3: CASSPGGYSDEQYF
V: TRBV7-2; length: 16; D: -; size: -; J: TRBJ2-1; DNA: TGTGCCAGCAGCTCGCCCCGGGCCAGGGTGGGCAATGAGCAGTTCTTC; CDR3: CASSSPRARVGNEQFF
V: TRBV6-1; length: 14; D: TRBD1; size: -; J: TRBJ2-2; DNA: TGTGCCAGCAGGAACAGGGGGCTGTCCGGGGAGCTGTTTTTT; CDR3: CASRNRGLSGELFF
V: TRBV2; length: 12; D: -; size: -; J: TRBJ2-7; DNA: TGTGCCAGCAGGGGGGCCTCCTACGAGCAGTACTTC; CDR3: CASRGASYEQYF
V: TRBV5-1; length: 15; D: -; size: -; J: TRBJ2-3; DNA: TGCGCCAGCAGCTTGTTTGGCGGCGGCACAGATACGCAGTATTTT; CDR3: CASSLFGGGTDTQYF
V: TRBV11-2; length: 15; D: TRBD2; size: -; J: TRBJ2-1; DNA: TGTGCCAGCAGCTCGACTAGCGGGGGCTACAATGAGCAGTTCTTC; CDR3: CASSSTSGGYNEQFF
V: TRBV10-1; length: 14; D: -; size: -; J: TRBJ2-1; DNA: TGCGCCAGCAGTGAGGCGAAAAACAGGGATGAGCAGTTCTTC; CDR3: CASSEAKNRDEQFF
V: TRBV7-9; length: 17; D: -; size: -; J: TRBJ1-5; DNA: TGTGCCAGCAGCTTAGCGGTTCACAGGGAGCAAGGGCAGCCCCAGCATTTT; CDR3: CASSLAVHREQGQPQHF
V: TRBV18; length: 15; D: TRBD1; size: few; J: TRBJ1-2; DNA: TGTGCCAGCTCCCTCCAGGGACAGGGATCCTATGGCTACACCTTC; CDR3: CASSLQGQGSYGYTF
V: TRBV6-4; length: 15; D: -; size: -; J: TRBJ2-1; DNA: TGTGCCAGCAGTGACTCGAGTGGTAGCGGCAATGAGCAGTTCTTC; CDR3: CASSDSSGSGNEQFF
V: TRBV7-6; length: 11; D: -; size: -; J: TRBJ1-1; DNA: TGTGCCAGCAGCTCTAACACTGAAGCTTTCTTT; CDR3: CASSSNTEAFF
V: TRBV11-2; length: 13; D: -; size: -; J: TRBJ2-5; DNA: TGTGCCAGCAGCCGATCCCGAGGGGAGACCCAGTACTTC; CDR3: CASSRSRGETQYF
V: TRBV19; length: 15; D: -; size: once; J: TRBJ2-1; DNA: TGTGCCAGTTTGGGCCTTTGGGGGGCCTACAATGAGCAGTTCTTC; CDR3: CASLGLWGAYNEQFF
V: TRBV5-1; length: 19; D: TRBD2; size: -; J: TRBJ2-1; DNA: TGCGCCAGCAGCCCATACCCGGTGGAGCGGGGGGGCTCCCCCAATGAGCAGTTCTTC; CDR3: CASSPYPVERGGSPNEQFF
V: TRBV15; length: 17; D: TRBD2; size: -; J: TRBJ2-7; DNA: TGTGCCACCAGCAGGAGACCCGGGCCAGGGAGGGCCTACGAGCAGTACTTC; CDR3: CATSRRPGPGRAYEQYF
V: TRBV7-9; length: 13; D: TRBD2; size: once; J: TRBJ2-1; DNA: TGTGCCAGCAGGGTCGGCGGGAGCAATGAGCAGTTCTTC; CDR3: CASRVGGSNEQFF
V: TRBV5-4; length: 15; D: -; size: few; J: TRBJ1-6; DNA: TGTGCCAGCAGCGCGGACAGCTATGTAGGTTCACCCCTCCACTTT; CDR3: CASSADSYVGSPLHF
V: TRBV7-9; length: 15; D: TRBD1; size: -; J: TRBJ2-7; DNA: TGTGCCAGCAGCCCCCCGGGACAGGGTTCCTACGAGCAGTACTTC; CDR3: CASSPPGQGSYEQYF
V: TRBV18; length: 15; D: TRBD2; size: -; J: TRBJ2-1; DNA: TGTGCCAGCTCAACTGGTAGCGGGGTTTACAATGAGCAGTTCTTC; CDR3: CASSTGSGVYNEQFF
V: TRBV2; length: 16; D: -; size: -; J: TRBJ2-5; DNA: TGTGCCAGCAGTGATGTTCTATGGACAAGCCAAGAGACCCAGTACTTC; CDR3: CASSDVLWTSQETQYF
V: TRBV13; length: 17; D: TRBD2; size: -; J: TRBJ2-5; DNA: TGTGCCAGCAGCCCACCCCCGTTACCTAGCGGGGTTGAGACCCAGTACTTC; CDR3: CASSPPPLPSGVETQYF
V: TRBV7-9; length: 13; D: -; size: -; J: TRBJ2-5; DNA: TGTGCCAGCAGCTTAGGTCCCAGCGGGACCCAGTACTTC; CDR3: CASSLGPSGTQYF
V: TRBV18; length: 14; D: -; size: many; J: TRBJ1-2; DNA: TGTGCCAGCTCACCATCTGACAGCCCGGGTGGCTACACCTTC; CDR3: CASSPSDSPGGYTF
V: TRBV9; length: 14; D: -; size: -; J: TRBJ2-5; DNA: TGTGCCAGCAGTCCCTCACAGGGTTCGGAGACCCAGTACTTC; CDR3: CASSPSQGSETQYF
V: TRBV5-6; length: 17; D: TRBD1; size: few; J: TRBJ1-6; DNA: TGTGCCAGCAGCTCCCTAGCTGACAGGGCCTATAATTCACCCCTCCACTTT; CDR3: CASSSLADRAYNSPLHF
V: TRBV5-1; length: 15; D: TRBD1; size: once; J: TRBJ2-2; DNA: TGCGCCAGCAACAAAGGACAGGGAGGTGCCGGGGAGCTGTTTTTT; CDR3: CASNKGQGGAGELFF
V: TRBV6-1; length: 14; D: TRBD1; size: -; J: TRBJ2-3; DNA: TGTGCCAGCAGATGGCAGGGGGCTATAGATACGCAGTATTTT; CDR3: CASRWQGAIDTQYF
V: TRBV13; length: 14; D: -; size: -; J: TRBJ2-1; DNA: TGTGCCAGCAGCCCCGAGGCCGACTACAATGAGCAGTTCTTC; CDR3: CASSPEADYNEQFF
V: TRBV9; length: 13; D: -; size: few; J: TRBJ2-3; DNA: TGTGCCAGCAGCGTAGTAAGCACAGATACGCAGTATTTT; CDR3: CASSVVSTDTQYF
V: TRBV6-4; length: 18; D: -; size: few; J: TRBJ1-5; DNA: TGTGCCAGCAGTGACGCGAACGACAGGAATAAGAGCAATCAGCCCCAGCATTTT; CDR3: CASSDANDRNKSNQPQHF
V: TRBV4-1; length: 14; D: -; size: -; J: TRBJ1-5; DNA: TGCGCCAGCAGCCAAGCACAGGGAGCTCAGCCCCAGCATTTT; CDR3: CASSQAQGAQPQHF
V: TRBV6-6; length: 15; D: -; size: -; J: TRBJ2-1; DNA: TGTGCCAGCAGTTACTTTGTGACAACCAACAATGAGCAGTTCTTC; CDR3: CASSYFVTTNNEQFF
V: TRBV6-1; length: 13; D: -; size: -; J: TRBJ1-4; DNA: TGTGCCAGCAGTGATCCAGGGAATGAAAAACTGTTTTTT; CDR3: CASSDPGNEKLFF
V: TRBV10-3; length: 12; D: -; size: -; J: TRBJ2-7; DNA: TGTGCCATCAGTGACACAAACTACGAGCAGTACTTC; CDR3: CAISDTNYEQYF
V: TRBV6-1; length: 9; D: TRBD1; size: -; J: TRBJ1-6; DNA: TGTGCCACCGGGACAGGGCTCCACTTT; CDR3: CATGTGLHF
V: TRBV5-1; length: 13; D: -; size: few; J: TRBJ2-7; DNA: TGCGCCAGCAGCCGGGACTTTGCCAACGAGCAGTACTTC; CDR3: CASSRDFANEQYF
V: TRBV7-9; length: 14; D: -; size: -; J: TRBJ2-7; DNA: TGTGCCAGCAGCTTACGTTCTGACCCGGGCGAGCAGTACTTC; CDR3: CASSLRSDPGEQYF
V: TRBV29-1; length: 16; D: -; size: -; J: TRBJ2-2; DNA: TGCAGCGTTCGGGACATCGGTGTTGGGAACACCGGGGAGCTGTTTTTT; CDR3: CSVRDIGVGNTGELFF
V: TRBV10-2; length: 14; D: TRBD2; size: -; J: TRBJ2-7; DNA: TGCGCCAGCAGAGGACTAGCGGGGGGGTATGAGCAGTACTTC; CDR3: CASRGLAGGYEQYF
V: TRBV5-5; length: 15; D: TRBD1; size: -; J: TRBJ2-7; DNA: TGTGCCAGCAGCGCCCGACAGGGGGCCTTCAACGAGCAGTACTTC; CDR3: CASSARQGAFNEQYF
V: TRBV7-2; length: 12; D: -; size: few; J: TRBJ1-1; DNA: TGTGCCAGCAGAGACAGATACACTGAAGCTTTCTTT; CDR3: CASRDRYTEAFF
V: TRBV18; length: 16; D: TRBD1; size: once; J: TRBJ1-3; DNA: TGTGCCAGCTCACCGACAGGGGGCGACTCTGGAAACACCATATATTTT; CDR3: CASSPTGGDSGNTIYF
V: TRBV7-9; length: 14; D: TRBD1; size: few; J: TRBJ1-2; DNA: TGTGCCAGCAGCGTAACGACAGGGTCCTATGGCTACACCTTC; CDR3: CASSVTTGSYGYTF
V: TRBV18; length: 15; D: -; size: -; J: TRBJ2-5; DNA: TGTGCCAGCTCCCGGGGCGGGGCTAGCCAAGAGACCCAGTACTTC; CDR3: CASSRGGASQETQYF
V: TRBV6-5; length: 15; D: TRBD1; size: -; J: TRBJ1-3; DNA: TGTGCCAGCAGTTACCAGACAGGGTTTGGAAACACCATATATTTT; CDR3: CASSYQTGFGNTIYF
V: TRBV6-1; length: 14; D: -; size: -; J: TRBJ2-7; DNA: TGTGCCAGCAGTGAAGGGCCTAGGGGGTACGAGCAGTACTTC; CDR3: CASSEGPRGYEQYF
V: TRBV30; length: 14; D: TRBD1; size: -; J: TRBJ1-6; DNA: TGTGCCTGGAGCCGTGGGACAGCTAATTCACCCCTCCACTTT; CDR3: CAWSRGTANSPLHF
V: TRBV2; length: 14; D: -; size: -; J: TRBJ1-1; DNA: TGTGCCAGCAACATGTTACAGGGGAACACTGAAGCTTTCTTT; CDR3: CASNMLQGNTEAFF
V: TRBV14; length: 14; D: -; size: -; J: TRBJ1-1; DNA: TGTGCCAGCAGCCAACAGGGGTATAGCACTGAAGCTTTCTTT; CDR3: CASSQQGYSTEAFF
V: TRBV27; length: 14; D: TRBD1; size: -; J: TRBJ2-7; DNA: TGTGCCAGCAGCCGGGACAGGGGGACCTACGAGCAGTACTTC; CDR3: CASSRDRGTYEQYF
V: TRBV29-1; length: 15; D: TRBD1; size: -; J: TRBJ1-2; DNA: TGCAGCGTTGAGACCTGGGACAGGGGGCCGGAAGGCTACACCTTC; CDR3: CSVETWDRGPEGYTF
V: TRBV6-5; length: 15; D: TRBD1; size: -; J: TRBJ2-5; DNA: TGTGCCAGCAGTTATGGAGACAGGGGTTCAGAGACCCAGTACTTC; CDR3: CASSYGDRGSETQYF
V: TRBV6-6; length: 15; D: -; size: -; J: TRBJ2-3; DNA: TGTGCCAGCAGTCCAGACAAGCTCAGCACAGATACGCAGTATTTT; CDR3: CASSPDKLSTDTQYF
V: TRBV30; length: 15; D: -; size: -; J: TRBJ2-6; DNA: TGTGCCTGGAGTGAGCCCAGGGAAGGGGCCAACGTCCTGACTTTC; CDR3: CAWSEPREGANVLTF
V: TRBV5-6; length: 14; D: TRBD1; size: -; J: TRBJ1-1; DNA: TGTGCCAGCAGATCAACAGGGGGCTTCGCTGAAGCTTTCTTT; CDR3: CASRSTGGFAEAFF